Shown below are 5 T cell receptor beta chains from a single sample sequenced in a study of T cells in Graves' hyperthyroidism and ophthalmopathy. Amplified TCR beta CDR3 regions derived from RNA transcripts. In the first-round RT-PCR of the TCR CDR3, the HTBI primer set was used. One entry per CDR3 protein results from TCRdb running MiXCR on the multiplex PCR reads. The sample contains 450,000 to 600,000 distinct CDR3 sequences, around 13% of which appear only once. Sequencing used blood. The receptors originated from a woman in her thirties or forties with Graves' hyperthyroidism.

This clonotype was recorded many times. The chain uses TRBV28 and TRBJ1-6; 10 nucleotides match TRBD1. The ends lost 4 bases at V and 6 bases at J; junction bases unmatched: 12. Germline CDR1 MDHEN, CDR2 SYDVKM. The CDR3 spans 18 residues. The CDR3 DNA reads as TGTGCCAGCAGTTCTCCCGGACAGGGGGGATTTGGTAATTCACCCCTCCACTTT. This translates into CASSSPGQGGFGNSPLHF.

The V call is TRBV28, the J call TRBJ2-3, with D perhaps TRBD2 (6 bases). Germline loops: CDR1 MDHEN, CDR2 SYDVKM. The CDR3 has 16 residues. V gave up 5 bases and J gave up 4 bases, with 19 bases separating them. The CDR3 DNA reads as TGTGCCAGCAGTCCCTCAGAGGGAGGAGCGTCAGATACGCAGTATTTT. Encoded protein: CASSPSEGGASDTQYF.

The chain joins TRBV20-1 to TRBJ2-7, with TRBD2 matching over 12 bases. CDR3 size: 15 residues. The germline CDR1 and CDR2 sequences are DFQATT and SNEGSKA (reference sequence). V lost 2 bases and J lost 7; bases outside the gene matches: 9. CDR3 DNA sequence: TGCAGTGCTAGATTGGAGACTAGCGGGAGCCGTGAGCAGTACTTC. It yields the protein CSARLETSGSREQYF.

This clonotype was counted once. The CDR3 DNA follows: TGTGCCAGCAGTGGAGGACTAGCGGTTCAAGAGACCCAGTACTTC. Translated, it gives CASSGGLAVQETQYF. V usage is TRBV28 and J usage is TRBJ2-5; 10 bases map to TRBD2. The CDR3 totals 15 residues. With V trimmed by 5 bases and J by 2 bases, 5 bases remained unmatched. Germline CDR1 and CDR2: MDHEN and SYDVKM.

In this sample, this clonotype turned up many times. CDR3 sequence reads: CASMVQLNTEAFF. DNA of the CDR3: TGTGCCAGCATGGTGCAGTTGAACACTGAAGCTTTCTTT. The rearrangement links TRBV6-1 to TRBJ1-1; D is ambiguous. The CDR3 consists of 13 residues. Trimming stripped 7 bases from V and 0 bases from J, with 9 bases between. CDR1 is MNHNS, CDR2 SASEGT, per germline.